What follows are 17 T cell receptor beta chains derived from one specimen sequenced in a study of blood T cell repertoires in COVID-19. Sequenced by immunoSEQ multiplex PCR; TCRdb stores in-frame clones only, minus some. Of a few hundred thousand clones listed, around 83% were seen once; the top ten hold about 5%. The sample taken for sequencing was PBMCs or T cells enriched from blood (not recorded which). The receptors derive from a man aged 40-49 years who had been exposed to COVID-19.

The J gene is TRBJ2-5, the V gene TRBV11-3; D is unresolved. V dropped 0 bases and J dropped 5 bases, with 7 bases sitting between them. Germline V lookup: CDR1 SGHNT, CDR2 YENEEA. This CDR3 region has 13 residues. CDR3 DNA sequence: TGTGCCAGCAGCTTAGACCAGTGGGAGACCCAGTACTTC. It codes for CASSLDQWETQYF. The full variable domain, with the rest looked up from reference TRBV11-3 and TRBJ2-5, is EAGVVQSPRYKIIEKKQPVAFWCNPISGHNTLYWYLQNLGQGPELLIRYENEEAVDDSQLPKDRFSAERLKGVDSTLKIQPAELGDSAVYLCASSLDQWETQYFGPGTRLLVL.

Comment on this clone: Germline is not matched at one junction end, which may reflect a read error. V and J are TRBV6-5 and TRBJ2-1; tentatively, D is TRBD2 (6 bases). Per the germline V gene, CDR1 is MNHEY and CDR2 is SVGAGI. This CDR3 contains 15 residues. DNA of the CDR3: TGTGCCAGCAGTTACTCTAGGGACTCCAACAATGAGCAGTTCTTC. Its protein is CASSYSRDSNNEQFF.

This clone was observed once. This rearrangement joins TRBV11-3 to TRBJ1-4, with D tentatively TRBD1 (5 bases). The CDR3 runs to 15 residues. Germline CDR1 SGHNT, CDR2 YENEEA. Trimming took off 5 bases at V and 4 bases at J, with 14 bases between the two ends. The CDR3 loop reads CASSTLGGNNEKLFF. In DNA form, the CDR3 reads TGTGCCAGCAGCACGCTCGGGGGAAATAATGAAAAACTGTTTTTT. The full variable domain, rest sourced from reference TRBV11-3 and TRBJ1-4, is EAGVVQSPRYKIIEKKQPVAFWCNPISGHNTLYWYLQNLGQGPELLIRYENEEAVDDSQLPKDRFSAERLKGVDSTLKIQPAELGDSAVYLCASSTLGGNNEKLFFGSGTQLSVL.

The chain couples TRBV14 to TRBJ1-6, with D perhaps TRBD1 (5 bases). V was pared by 0 bases and J by 7 bases, with 7 bases between. Germline V gene sequence: CDR1 SGHDN, CDR2 FVKESK. CDR3 length: 14 amino acids. CDR3 residues: CASSQDRQNSPLHF. CDR3 nucleotides: TGTGCCAGCAGCCAAGACCGACAGAATTCACCCCTCCACTTT.

This clone was recorded only once. This rearrangement joins TRBV6-2 or TRBV6-3 to TRBJ2-7, with D possibly matching TRBD2 (5 bases). In germline, CDR1 is MNHEY, CDR2 SVGEGT. V was shortened by 1 base and J by 1 base, with 8 bases between the two germline ends. CDR3 size: 14 residues. CDR3 loop: CASSYWEYSYEQYF. CDR3 nucleotides: TGTGCCAGCAGTTACTGGGAGTATTCCTACGAGCAGTACTTC.

The chain recombines TRBV9 with TRBJ1-5; possible D gene TRBD1, 6 bases. The V and J ends lost 4 bases and 3 bases respectively, with 14 bases between them. Germline V lookup: CDR1 SGDLS, CDR2 YYNGEE. This CDR3 is 15 amino acids long. The CDR3 DNA reads TGTGCCAGCAGCCTAAGTTGGGACAACAATCAGCCCCAGCATTTT. As protein: CASSLSWDNNQPQHF.

Of note for this clone: The sample has other DNA sequences that encode this CDR3 too. The V and J genes are TRBV19 and TRBJ1-2; D ambiguous. Germline CDR1 LNHDA, CDR2 SQIVND (reference sequence). The CDR3 consists of 12 residues. The ends were cut back, 3 bases at V and 2 bases at J, with 4 bases in the middle. CDR3 region: CASSIQNYGYTF. The CDR3 nucleotides are TGTGCCAGTAGTATTCAGAACTATGGCTACACCTTC.

The DNA of the CDR3 is TGTGCCAGCCACCTAGGACAGCAATACGAGCAGTACTTC. Protein sequence: CASHLGQQYEQYF. The V call is TRBV28, the J call TRBJ2-7; the D gene is possibly TRBD1 (6 bases). The CDR3 contains 13 residues. The germline V and J ends were trimmed by 8 bases and 4 bases, with 15 bases remaining between them. Per the germline V gene, CDR1 is MDHEN and CDR2 is SYDVKM.

V is TRBV10-3 and J is TRBJ1-1; 8 nucleotides line up with TRBD1. The CDR3 has 13 amino acids. The germline CDR1 and CDR2 sequences are ENHRY and SYGVKD. J gave up 5 bases and V 10 bases, and 9 bases lay outside the gene matches. The CDR3 loop reads CATTGGSQTEAFF. CDR3 bases: TGTGCCACCACAGGGGGGTCTCAGACTGAAGCTTTCTTT.

The chain uses TRBV5-1 and TRBJ2-7, with TRBD1 as a possible D gene (6 bases). The CDR3 contains 15 residues. Germline assignment: CDR1 SGHRS and CDR2 YFSETQ. V gave up 2 bases and J gave up 5 bases, with 17 bases separating them. As DNA, the CDR3 is TGCGCCAGCAGCTTTGGGGCTACAGGGTCTCACGAGCAGTACTTC. This encodes CASSFGATGSHEQYF.

This clone was observed a single time. V and J are TRBV6-4 and TRBJ2-7; 9 nucleotides match TRBD1. V shed 2 bases and J 0 bases; nucleotides not matched to a gene: 23. From germline, CDR1 is MRHNA and CDR2 SNTAGT. This CDR3 has 22 amino acids. The CDR3 reads CASSDPTGVYADRGAYSYEQYF. Here the CDR3 DNA reads TGTGCCAGCAGTGACCCTACAGGAGTTTATGCAGACAGGGGGGCCTACTCCTACGAGCAGTACTTC.

This clone showed up just once. V gene TRBV6-5 combines with J gene TRBJ1-1; D remains unclear. The germline gives CDR1 MNHEY, CDR2 SVGAGI. V was shortened by 2 bases and J by 1 base, with 8 bases between the two germline ends. The CDR3 is 14 residues long. The CDR3 protein is CASSYSTTNTEAFF. DNA of the CDR3: TGTGCCAGCAGTTACAGTACAACGAACACTGAAGCTTTCTTT.

The CDR3 coding sequence is TGTGCCAGCAGTCCCGATCTAGGGGTGGGGGCTTTCTTT. It yields the protein CASSPDLGVGAFF. The chain has TRBV3-1 (or the pseudogene TRBV3-2) and TRBJ1-1, with a possible D match to TRBD1 (5 bases). CDR1 and CDR2 (germline): LGHDT, YNNKEL (reference sequence). The CDR3 sequence is 13 residues long. Trimming removed 6 bases at V and 11 bases at J, with 19 bases between.

The chain recombines TRBV10-3 with TRBJ1-1; the D gene is possibly TRBD1 (6 bases). Deletions cut 8 bases from V and 2 bases from J, with 6 bases between. Germline V gene data show CDR1 as ENHRY and CDR2 as SYGVKD. The length of the CDR3 is 11 residues. CDR3 DNA: TGTGCCATCGGGACAAACACTGAAGCTTTCTTT. Translated: CAIGTNTEAFF.

This clone has only one observation. The CDR3, as DNA: TGTGCCAGCAGTTACTCGACGGGCAGGGGGGTAATTGGCTACACCTTC. Its protein is CASSYSTGRGVIGYTF. The gene calls are TRBV6-5 and TRBJ1-2; 7 nucleotides line up with TRBD1. The CDR3 is 16 amino acids. V trimming: 0 bases; J trimming: 7 bases; junction bases outside the gene matches: 11. Per the germline V gene, CDR1 is MNHEY and CDR2 is SVGAGI.

This clone was counted between two and nine times. The rearrangement joins TRBV19 to TRBJ1-4; 7 bases line up with TRBD1. This CDR3 contains 14 residues. Per germline, CDR1 LNHDA and CDR2 SQIVND (reference sequence). Trimming took 8 bases from V and 7 from J; bases not matched to a gene: 10. The CDR3 region has the DNA TGTGCCAGTTCTCGTCGGGACAGCCTTGAAAAACTGTTTTTT. It specifies CASSRRDSLEKLFF. Full variable domain (rest looked up from reference TRBV19 and TRBJ1-4): DGGITQSPKYLFRKEGQNVTLSCEQNLNHDAMYWYRQDPGQGLRLIYYSQIVNDFQKGDIAEGYSVSREKKESFPLTVTSAQKNPTAFYLCASSRRDSLEKLFFGSGTQLSVL.

Only one count was recorded for this clone. The chain joins TRBV27 to TRBJ2-1; D gene ambiguous. From germline, CDR1 is MNHEY and CDR2 SMNVEV (reference sequence). This CDR3 contains 15 residues. The V gene lost 3 bases and the J gene lost 0 bases, with 9 bases spanning the gap. The CDR3, as DNA: TGTGCCAGCAGTTTCCTACGAGGCTCCTACAATGAGCAGTTCTTC. Translation: CASSFLRGSYNEQFF.